The next 10 T cell receptor beta chains were all read from a single sample in a study of T-cell memory formation after mild COVID-19. In TCRdb, the 5' RACE reads were re-called with MiXCR into one record per CDR3 protein. The sample holds about 560,000 distinct CDR3 sequences, around 16% seen once. Sequencing was carried out using PBMCs or a T cell subset sorted from them (not recorded which). Every receptor here comes from an adult woman who had mild COVID-19 (a few samples of this study predate the infection). Cell type and time point are not known.

There are a few counts of this clonotype. The CDR3 bases are TGTGCCAGCACCCCCCGCGGGGCAACTGAAGCTTTCTTT. It yields the protein CASTPRGATEAFF. This chain links TRBV6-5 with TRBJ1-1; possible D gene TRBD1, 5 bases. This CDR3 comprises 13 residues. CDR1 is MNHEY, CDR2 SVGAGI, per germline. Trimming removed 7 bases at V and 5 bases at J, with 14 bases between.

V is TRBV2 and J is TRBJ2-2; weak D call: TRBD1 (6 bases). The V end lost 7 bases, the J end lost 0 bases, and 12 bases lay between the germline ends. The CDR3 is 15 residues long. CDR1 and CDR2 from the germline V gene are SNHLY and FYNNEI. The CDR3 bases are TGTGCCAGCACCAAGGACAGCGCGAACACCGGGGAGCTGTTTTTT. Its protein product is CASTKDSANTGELFF.

This clonotype was counted between two and nine times. The chain recombines TRBV7-6 with TRBJ2-6, with D possibly TRBD1 on 6 matching bases. Between the trimmed V and J ends, which lost 5 bases and 2 bases, there was a span of 16 bases. Germline V CDR1 and CDR2: SGHVS, FNYEAQ. CDR3 length: 17 amino acids. As DNA, the CDR3 is TGTGCCAGCAGCCCATATACACAGGGTGCTGGGGCCAACGTCCTGACTTTC. Residues: CASSPYTQGAGANVLTF.

In its sample, this clonotype was seen a few times. V and J are TRBV29-1 and TRBJ2-7; TRBD2 might be the D (6 bases). In germline, CDR1 is SQVTM, CDR2 ANQGSEA. The CDR3 is 16 residues long. The V gene lost 1 base and the J gene lost 5 bases, with 21 bases spanning the gap. The CDR3 region is CSVEAPEGREGHEQYF. The DNA of the CDR3 is TGCAGCGTTGAAGCGCCGGAGGGCAGGGAAGGCCACGAGCAGTACTTC.

The chain is built from TRBV20-1 and TRBJ2-5; 10 bases agree with TRBD2. This CDR3 has 13 residues. CDR1 is DFQATT and CDR2 is SNEGSKA in the germline V gene (reference sequence). Trimming at V came to 3 bases and at J to 5 bases, leaving 3 bases not matched to a gene. CDR3 DNA: TGCAGTGCTAGTAGCGGGGGGATGGAGACCCAGTACTTC. Translated: CSASSGGMETQYF.

This clonotype was detected ten times or more. The chain has TRBV5-1 and TRBJ2-7; 8 bases map to TRBD1. CDR3 size: 15 residues. V was pared by 3 bases and J by 1 base, with 6 bases of the junction left unmatched. Per the germline V gene, CDR1 is SGHRS and CDR2 is YFSETQ. CDR3 coding DNA: TGCGCCAGCAGCTACAAGACAGGGGATTCCTACGAGCAGTACTTC. This codes for CASSYKTGDSYEQYF.

This clonotype was detected a few times. The chain uses TRBV9 and TRBJ2-7, with 11 bases fitting TRBD2. The CDR3 runs to 16 residues. V was clipped by 3 bases and J by 4 bases; unmatched bases: 9. CDR1 and CDR2 (germline): SGDLS, YYNGEE. Here the CDR3 reads CASSADSGGAWYEQYF. The CDR3 DNA sequence: TGTGCCAGCAGCGCCGATAGCGGGGGGGCATGGTACGAGCAGTACTTC.

This chain connects TRBV9 to TRBJ2-1; 7 nucleotides agree with TRBD2. With 6 bases clipped from V and 7 bases from J, the junction kept 7 bases outside the gene matches. Germline values: CDR1 SGDLS, CDR2 YYNGEE. The CDR3 totals 13 residues. The DNA for the CDR3 is TGTGCCAGCAACGGAGCGGGGAGGAATGAGCAGTTCTTC. It codes for CASNGAGRNEQFF.

The table lists this clonotype with a few counts. CDR3 sequence reads: CASSVGVGLYNEQFF. In DNA, the CDR3 is TGTGCCAGCAGCGTAGGGGTGGGCCTCTACAATGAGCAGTTCTTC. This chain uses TRBV9 with TRBJ2-1; D is undetermined. V lost 0 bases and J 3 bases, leaving 10 bases between the germline ends. The CDR3 is 15 residues long. Germline CDR1 and CDR2: SGDLS and YYNGEE. Variable domain in full (rest from reference TRBV9 and TRBJ2-1): DSGVTQTPKHLITATGQRVTLRCSPRSGDLSVYWYQQSLDQGLQFLIQYYNGEERAKGNILERFSAQQFPDLHSELNLSSLELGDSALYFCASSVGVGLYNEQFFGPGTRLTVL.

This sequence joins TRBV25-1 and TRBJ2-2; D not certain. V dropped 0 bases and J dropped 4 bases, with 6 bases sitting between them. CDR3 length: 14 amino acids. Germline-derived CDR1 and CDR2 are MGHDK and SYGVNS. The CDR3 nucleotides are TGTGCCAGCAGTGAATATTCGGGCACCGGGGAGCTGTTTTTT. This sequence encodes CASSEYSGTGELFF. Full variable domain (remainder filled in from reference TRBV25-1 and TRBJ2-2): EADIYQTPRYLVIGTGKKITLECSQTMGHDKMYWYQQDPGMELHLIHYSYGVNSTEKGDLSSESTVSRIRTEHFPLTLESARPSHTSQYLCASSEYSGTGELFFGEGSRLTVL.